This is a list of T cell receptor beta chains from one sample in a study of spatial heterogeneity in lung cancer. MiXCR was run by TCRdb on the 5' RACE reads, yielding one entry per CDR3 protein. This sample has roughly 7,000 distinct CDR3 sequences, with roughly 19% found just once. The source was PBMCs, collected at surgery. The receptors here all came from a female donor with early-stage non-small cell lung cancer. Each CDR3 is given with its conserved first and last residue. The D gene is left open where the match is weak. Some rows mark clone size as missing; the rest say once, few, many or name a class of expanded clone.

V: TRBV6-5; size: once; D: NA; J: TRBJ2-3; CDR3: CASSPASGSDTQYF; DNA: TGTGCCAGCAGCCCCGCCAGCGGCTCAGATACGCAGTATTTT
V: TRBV5-1; size: medium-sized; D: NA; J: TRBJ2-5; CDR3: CASSLVIGSAETQYF; DNA: TGCGCCAGCAGCTTGGTGATAGGGTCGGCAGAGACCCAGTACTTC
V: TRBV27; size: NA; D: TRBD2; J: TRBJ2-3; CDR3: CASSLLAGESTDTQYF; DNA: TGTGCCAGCAGTTTATTAGCGGGGGAGAGCACAGATACGCAGTATTTT
V: TRBV29-1; size: NA; D: TRBD2; J: TRBJ2-3; CDR3: CSVARTSGRADTQYF; DNA: TGCAGCGTTGCCCGGACTAGCGGGAGGGCAGATACGCAGTATTTT
V: TRBV7-2; size: NA; D: NA; J: TRBJ2-2; CDR3: CASSLRYTINTGELFF; DNA: TGTGCCAGCAGCTTACGATATACAATTAACACCGGGGAGCTGTTTTTT
V: TRBV29-1; size: medium-sized; D: NA; J: TRBJ1-1; CDR3: CSVVPNTEAFF; DNA: TGCAGCGTTGTACCGAACACTGAAGCTTTCTTT
V: TRBV20-1; size: once; D: NA; J: TRBJ2-3; CDR3: CSAAGAQDTQYF; DNA: TGCAGTGCGGCCGGGGCGCAAGATACGCAGTATTTT
V: TRBV11-2; size: few; D: NA; J: TRBJ1-2; CDR3: CASSLSANYGYTF; DNA: TGTGCCAGCAGCTTATCAGCTAACTATGGCTACACCTTC
V: TRBV20-1; size: NA; D: TRBD1; J: TRBJ2-5; CDR3: CSARTGETQYF; DNA: TGCAGTGCCAGGACAGGGGAGACCCAGTACTTC
V: TRBV6-5; size: NA; D: NA; J: TRBJ2-3; CDR3: CASSYSPPGSTDTQYF; DNA: TGTGCCAGCAGTTACTCTCCACCCGGCAGCACAGATACGCAGTATTTT
V: TRBV2; size: many; D: NA; J: TRBJ2-1; CDR3: CASNPSSYNEQFF; DNA: TGTGCCAGCAATCCCAGCTCCTACAATGAGCAGTTCTTC
V: TRBV7-2; size: many; D: NA; J: TRBJ1-3; CDR3: CASSYRRTSSGNTIYF; DNA: TGTGCCAGCAGCTATAGACGAACAAGCTCTGGAAACACCATATATTTT
V: TRBV4-1; size: medium-sized; D: NA; J: TRBJ1-5; CDR3: CASSQQGTQPQHF; DNA: TGCGCCAGCAGCCAACAGGGAACTCAGCCCCAGCATTTT
V: TRBV5-1; size: medium-sized; D: NA; J: TRBJ1-1; CDR3: CASSLYRDNTEAFF; DNA: TGCGCCAGCAGCTTATACCGGGACAACACTGAAGCTTTCTTT
V: TRBV2; size: few; D: NA; J: TRBJ2-3; CDR3: CASSEARGYF; DNA: TGTGCCAGCAGTGAAGCGCGGGGTTATTTT
V: TRBV10-3; size: NA; D: NA; J: TRBJ2-3; CDR3: CAISVGTTSTDTQYF; DNA: TGTGCCATCAGTGTGGGAACTACTAGCACAGATACGCAGTATTTT
V: TRBV5-1; size: many; D: NA; J: TRBJ1-4; CDR3: CASSLAGLTNEKLFF; DNA: TGCGCCAGCAGCTTGGCCGGGCTAACTAATGAAAAACTGTTTTTT
V: TRBV5-1; size: once; D: TRBD2; J: TRBJ2-1; CDR3: CASSYLGLARNEQFF; DNA: TGCGCCAGCAGCTACCTAGGACTAGCCAGGAATGAGCAGTTCTTC
V: TRBV11-2; size: many; D: NA; J: TRBJ1-1; CDR3: CASSFGVGTEAFF; DNA: TGTGCCAGCAGCTTTGGGGTGGGCACTGAAGCTTTCTTT
V: TRBV5-8; size: few; D: TRBD1; J: TRBJ2-2; CDR3: CASSLEGTGRPGELFF; DNA: TGTGCCAGCAGCTTGGAAGGGACAGGGAGACCCGGGGAGCTGTTTTTT
V: TRBV7-9; size: many; D: TRBD2; J: TRBJ2-5; CDR3: CASSFDSGGLQETQYF; DNA: TGTGCCAGCAGCTTCGATAGCGGGGGGCTCCAAGAGACCCAGTACTTC
V: TRBV5-4; size: NA; D: NA; J: TRBJ2-3; CDR3: CASSLQLESTDTQYF; DNA: TGTGCCAGCAGCTTGCAGTTGGAAAGCACAGATACGCAGTATTTT
V: TRBV28; size: medium-sized; D: TRBD1; J: TRBJ1-1; CDR3: CASSLTRDRGLGTEAFF; DNA: TGTGCCAGCAGTCTCACCCGGGACAGGGGGCTCGGGACTGAAGCTTTCTTT
V: TRBV7-2; size: few; D: NA; J: TRBJ2-1; CDR3: CASSRSGVDNEQFF; DNA: TGTGCCAGCAGTAGATCGGGAGTGGACAATGAGCAGTTCTTC
V: TRBV7-3; size: medium-sized; D: TRBD2; J: TRBJ2-5; CDR3: CASSPTSGDYETQYF; DNA: TGTGCCAGCAGCCCCACTAGCGGGGATTATGAGACCCAGTACTTC
V: TRBV2; size: medium-sized; D: NA; J: TRBJ2-7; CDR3: CASSEGGIPYEQYF; DNA: TGTGCCAGCAGTGAAGGGGGCATACCCTACGAGCAGTACTTC
V: TRBV5-6; size: many; D: NA; J: TRBJ1-5; CDR3: CASSKWNRVGQPQHF; DNA: TGTGCCAGTTCTAAATGGAACAGGGTAGGTCAGCCCCAGCATTTT
V: TRBV30; size: NA; D: NA; J: TRBJ2-7; CDR3: CAWSVSIYYEQYF; DNA: TGTGCCTGGAGTGTGTCCATTTACTACGAGCAGTACTTC
V: TRBV4-2; size: many; D: NA; J: TRBJ2-1; CDR3: CASSQDIALSYNEQFF; DNA: TGTGCCAGCAGCCAAGATATAGCGCTCTCCTACAATGAGCAGTTCTTC
V: TRBV6-6; size: few; D: TRBD2; J: TRBJ2-1; CDR3: CASSLQPQNFGLAGYNEQFF; DNA: TGTGCCAGCAGTTTACAGCCCCAAAACTTCGGACTAGCGGGTTACAATGAGCAGTTCTTC
V: TRBV18; size: medium-sized; D: NA; J: TRBJ2-3; CDR3: CASSPRGGLSDTQYF; DNA: TGTGCCAGCTCACCACGGGGGGGCCTATCAGATACGCAGTATTTT
V: TRBV6-1; size: NA; D: NA; J: TRBJ2-3; CDR3: CASRAAASGTDTQYF; DNA: TGTGCCAGCAGGGCAGCGGCTAGCGGCACAGATACGCAGTATTTT
V: TRBV11-1; size: NA; D: NA; J: TRBJ1-1; CDR3: CASSLSLATEAFF; DNA: TGTGCCAGCAGCCTGTCTTTGGCCACTGAAGCTTTCTTT
V: TRBV2; size: NA; D: NA; J: TRBJ2-5; CDR3: CASSEAQSGVQETQYF; DNA: TGTGCCAGCAGTGAAGCGCAGAGTGGAGTGCAAGAGACCCAGTACTTC
V: TRBV30; size: few; D: TRBD1; J: TRBJ1-2; CDR3: CAWTWDRGNGYTF; DNA: TGTGCCTGGACGTGGGACAGGGGGAATGGCTACACCTTC
V: TRBV5-1; size: medium-sized; D: NA; J: TRBJ2-5; CDR3: CASSLLVGETQYF; DNA: TGCGCCAGCAGCTTGCTAGTCGGGGAGACCCAGTACTTC
V: TRBV11-2; size: medium-sized; D: NA; J: TRBJ2-1; CDR3: CASSLDGLLARYNEQFF; DNA: TGTGCCAGCAGCTTAGATGGTCTTCTAGCCCGGTACAATGAGCAGTTCTTC
V: TRBV5-6; size: medium-sized; D: NA; J: TRBJ2-5; CDR3: CASSLSPLGEETQYF; DNA: TGTGCCAGCAGCTTGTCCCCCCTGGGTGAAGAGACCCAGTACTTC
V: TRBV30; size: NA; D: NA; J: TRBJ1-1; CDR3: CACNLRGNTEAFF; DNA: TGTGCCTGTAACCTCAGGGGGAACACTGAAGCTTTCTTT
V: TRBV19; size: medium-sized; D: TRBD1; J: TRBJ2-2; CDR3: CASSTRGQDTGELFF; DNA: TGTGCCAGTAGTACCAGGGGGCAAGACACCGGGGAGCTGTTTTTT
V: TRBV5-6; size: NA; D: NA; J: TRBJ1-1; CDR3: CASSYRPGGAEAFF; DNA: TGTGCCAGCAGCTATCGGCCAGGAGGCGCTGAAGCTTTCTTT
V: TRBV5-1; size: NA; D: NA; J: TRBJ2-3; CDR3: CASSWGDATFTDTQYF; DNA: TGCGCCAGCAGCTGGGGGGACGCCACCTTCACAGATACGCAGTATTTT
V: TRBV20-1; size: many; D: NA; J: TRBJ2-5; CDR3: CSAHIQETQYF; DNA: TGCAGTGCACACATACAAGAGACCCAGTACTTC
V: TRBV5-1; size: NA; D: TRBD2; J: TRBJ2-1; CDR3: CASSTGLAGGRQFF; DNA: TGCGCCAGCAGCACTGGACTAGCGGGAGGTAGGCAGTTCTTC
V: TRBV7-2; size: medium-sized; D: TRBD1; J: TRBJ2-3; CDR3: CASSTGGSTDTQYF; DNA: TGTGCCAGCAGCACAGGGGGGAGCACAGATACGCAGTATTTT
V: TRBV7-8; size: many; D: NA; J: TRBJ2-7; CDR3: CASSLGGKDYEQYF; DNA: TGTGCCAGCAGCTTAGGGGGGAAAGACTACGAGCAGTACTTC
V: TRBV19; size: medium-sized; D: TRBD2; J: TRBJ2-1; CDR3: CASSITSGFLSSQFF; DNA: TGTGCCAGTAGTATAACTAGCGGGTTTCTATCCTCGCAGTTCTTC